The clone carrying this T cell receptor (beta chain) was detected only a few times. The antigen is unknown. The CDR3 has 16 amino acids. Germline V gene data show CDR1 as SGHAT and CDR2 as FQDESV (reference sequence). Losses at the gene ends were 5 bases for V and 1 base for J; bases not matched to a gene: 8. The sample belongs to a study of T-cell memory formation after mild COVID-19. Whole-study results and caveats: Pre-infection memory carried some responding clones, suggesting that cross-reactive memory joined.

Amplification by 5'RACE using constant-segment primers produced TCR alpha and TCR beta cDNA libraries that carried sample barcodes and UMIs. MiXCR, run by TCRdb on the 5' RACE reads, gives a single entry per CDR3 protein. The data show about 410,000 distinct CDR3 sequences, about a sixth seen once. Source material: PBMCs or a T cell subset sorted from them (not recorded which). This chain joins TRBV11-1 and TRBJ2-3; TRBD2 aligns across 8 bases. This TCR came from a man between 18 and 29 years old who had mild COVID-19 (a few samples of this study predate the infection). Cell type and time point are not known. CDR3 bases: TGTGCCAGCAGCCCGCTTGGACTAGCTGGCACAGATACGCAGTATTTT. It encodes CASSPLGLAGTDTQYF. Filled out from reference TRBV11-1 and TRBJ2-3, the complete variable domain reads EAEVAQSPRYKITEKSQAVAFWCDPISGHATLYWYRQILGQGPELLVQFQDESVVDDSQLPKDRFSAERLKGVDSTLKIQPAELGDSAMYLCASSPLGLAGTDTQYFGPGTRLTVL.